Presented here are 29 T cell receptor beta chains from one specimen sequenced in a study of T cells in Graves' hyperthyroidism and ophthalmopathy. Using RNA transcripts as the source, TCR beta CDR3 regions were amplified. HTBI primers were used for first-round RT-PCR of the TCR CDR3. TCRdb re-called the multiplex PCR reads with MiXCR, one entry per CDR3 protein. The sample lists about 350,000 distinct CDR3 sequences; approximately 20% were seen once. Sequencing was performed on blood. The receptors shown here come from a woman aged 18-35 years with Graves' hyperthyroidism.

This chain connects TRBV29-1 to TRBJ1-1, with 8 positions matching TRBD1. Germline CDR1 and CDR2: SQVTM and ANQGSEA. The CDR3 consists of 16 residues. Trimming at V came to 4 bases and at J to 3 bases, leaving 13 bases not matched to a gene. CDR3 loop: CSVVGGSEQGDTEAFF. The CDR3 DNA is TGCAGCGTTGTGGGGGGGTCGGAACAGGGGGACACTGAAGCTTTCTTT.

This clonotype was seen repeatedly, ten times or more. The chain joins TRBV6-1 to TRBJ2-7; the match to TRBD1 covers 9 bases. Unmatched junction bases numbered 7, after V lost 8 bases and J lost 5 bases. The CDR3 runs 13 residues. Per the germline V gene, CDR1 is MNHNS and CDR2 is SASEGT. CDR3 coding DNA: TGTGCCAGCGGGACAGGGCGGTACAACGAGCAGTACTTC. It yields the protein CASGTGRYNEQYF.

The table lists this clonotype with a few counts. This chain connects TRBV10-3 to TRBJ2-7; 10 bases align to TRBD2. This CDR3 contains 16 residues. V was clipped by 4 bases and J by 0 bases; unmatched bases: 6. Germline V gene sequence: CDR1 ENHRY, CDR2 SYGVKD. CDR3 nucleotides: TGTGCCATCAGTGTCCTACTAGCGGGAAGCTCCTACGAGCAGTACTTC. It specifies CAISVLLAGSSYEQYF.

This clonotype was counted at least ten times. The chain carries TRBV9 and TRBJ1-5; perhaps TRBD1 as D (5 bases). Looked up from germline, CDR1 is SGDLS and CDR2 is YYNGEE. V was pared by 1 base and J by 4 bases, with 12 bases between. This CDR3 spans 15 amino acids. CDR3 residues: CASSVSGGENQPQHF. CDR3 DNA: TGTGCCAGCAGCGTATCAGGAGGGGAGAATCAGCCCCAGCATTTT.

This chain joins TRBV30 and TRBJ2-2; TRBD2 agrees at 7 bases. The CDR3 has 15 amino acids. Germline CDR1 is GTSNPN and CDR2 is SVGIG (reference sequence). V was clipped by 4 bases and J by 4 bases; unmatched bases: 9. The CDR3 bases are TGTGCCTGGACACCCGGGGGGTCGGTCACCGGGGAGCTGTTTTTT. Encoded protein: CAWTPGGSVTGELFF.

This clonotype was observed a few times. The chain couples TRBV28 to TRBJ1-3; the D is unclear. The CDR3 length is 12 residues. Germline assignment: CDR1 MDHEN and CDR2 SYDVKM. With 10 bases removed from V and 4 bases from J, the gap between germline ends came to 11 bases. The CDR3 nucleotides read TGTGCCACACAGAGGCTGGGAAACACCATATATTTT. Its protein is CATQRLGNTIYF.

In this sample, this clonotype turned up many times. This sequence joins TRBV18 and TRBJ2-5; D unresolved. CDR3 length: 14 amino acids. V gave up 0 bases and J gave up 1 base, with 6 bases separating them. CDR1 and CDR2 (germline): KGHSH, LQKENI. DNA of the CDR3: TGTGCCAGCTCACCACCGCTCCCCCAAGAGACCCAGTACTTC. This encodes CASSPPLPQETQYF.

This clonotype was seen repeatedly, ten times or more. The chain uses TRBV6-5 and TRBJ1-5; D gene uncertain. V lost 2 bases and J lost 0, with 11 bases in between. The CDR3 loop spans 16 amino acids. Germline V lookup: CDR1 MNHEY, CDR2 SVGAGI. Written as DNA, the CDR3 is TGTGCCAGCAGTTACGGGGTGACTTATAGCAATCAGCCCCAGCATTTT. Translating it yields CASSYGVTYSNQPQHF.

By share, this clonotype ranks as medium-sized. The DNA of the CDR3 is TGTGCCAGCAGTGGGGGATGGAGCATCTCCTACGAGCAGTACTTC. It translates to CASSGGWSISYEQYF. V and J are TRBV7-2 and TRBJ2-7; perhaps D is TRBD1 or TRBD2 (5 bases each). The germline V gene encodes CDR1 SGHTA and CDR2 FQGNSA. V was shortened by 6 bases and J by 0 bases, with 15 bases between the two germline ends. This CDR3 is built from 15 residues.

This chain links TRBV5-1 with TRBJ1-2, with D possibly TRBD1 on 5 matching bases. The CDR3 length is 13 residues. V was trimmed by 3 bases and J by 4 bases, leaving 10 bases between them. Per germline, CDR1 SGHRS and CDR2 YFSETQ. In DNA, the CDR3 is TGCGCCAGCAGCTGGGAGGGGAGCTATGGCTACACCTTC. This encodes CASSWEGSYGYTF.

This clonotype was counted at least ten times. The genes are TRBV12-3 or TRBV12-4 and TRBJ2-7; TRBD2 matches 10 bases. This CDR3 spans 14 amino acids. V dropped 5 bases and J dropped 6; count of bases not matched to a gene: 7. The CDR3 sequence: CASSTSGVMSEQYF. For the CDR3, the DNA is TGTGCCAGCAGTACTAGCGGGGTTATGAGCGAGCAGTACTTC.

Ten or more counts support this clonotype. The J gene is TRBJ1-3, the V gene TRBV30; 7 nucleotides align to TRBD1. This CDR3 region has 14 residues. The germline V gene encodes CDR1 GTSNPN and CDR2 SVGIG (reference sequence). V shed 3 bases and J 2 bases; nucleotides not matched to a gene: 4. The CDR3 sequence is CAWRSQGAGNTIYF. CDR3 coding DNA: TGTGCCTGGAGATCTCAGGGGGCTGGAAACACCATATATTTT.

This clonotype was recorded at least ten times. The rearrangement joins TRBV24-1 to TRBJ2-7; D is possibly TRBD2 (5 bases). The V end lost 5 bases, the J end lost 6 bases, and 19 bases lay between the germline ends. Germline values: CDR1 KGHDR, CDR2 SFDVKD. The CDR3 consists of 15 residues. CDR3 region: CATSARDGLRGEQYF. The CDR3 DNA reads TGTGCCACCAGTGCCCGCGACGGTCTACGGGGCGAGCAGTACTTC.

This clonotype showed up many times. A much more abundant neighbour one base away suggests this may be a read error. The chain employs TRBV7-9 and TRBJ2-5; tentative D call: TRBD2 (6 bases). Germline-derived CDR1 and CDR2 are SEHNR and FQNEAQ (reference sequence). The CDR3 has 13 residues. The CDR3 DNA reads TGTGCCAACAGCGCGAGCGGGCAAGAGACCCAGTACTTC. This sequence encodes CANSASGQETQYF.

In this sample, this clonotype turned up many times. The gene calls are TRBV7-9 and TRBJ2-7; D gene unclear. The germline gives CDR1 SEHNR, CDR2 FQNEAQ (reference sequence). CDR3 length: 14 residues. V lost 2 bases and J lost 3, with 11 bases in between. The CDR3 DNA is TGTGCCAGCAGCTTATCAGCTCACCTCTACGAGCAGTACTTC. Translation: CASSLSAHLYEQYF.

V gene TRBV7-2 combines with J gene TRBJ2-5; D unclear. Per germline, CDR1 SGHTA and CDR2 FQGNSA. V was clipped by 5 bases and J by 2 bases, with 12 bases between them. The CDR3 runs to 14 residues. CDR3 in amino acids: CASSTRATQETQYF. The CDR3 DNA is TGTGCCAGCAGCACCCGGGCCACTCAAGAGACCCAGTACTTC.

This clonotype was seen repeatedly, ten times or more. This rearrangement joins TRBV4-1 to TRBJ1-1; D not certain. Germline CDR1 and CDR2: MGHRA and YSYEKL. The CDR3 loop spans 11 amino acids. The ends were cut back, 2 bases at V and 9 bases at J, with 7 bases in the middle. CDR3 DNA: TGCGCCAGCAGCCAACAAAGGCAAGCTTTCTTT. Amino acid sequence: CASSQQRQAFF.

This clonotype was observed at least ten times. The CDR3 DNA reads as TGCAGTGCTGTCACTAGAAACGAGCAGTACTTC. As protein: CSAVTRNEQYF. The chain has TRBV20-1 and TRBJ2-7, with D perhaps matching TRBD2 (5 bases). The CDR3 spans 11 residues. Germline V lookup: CDR1 DFQATT, CDR2 SNEGSKA (reference sequence). Trimming stripped 5 bases from V and 5 bases from J, with 10 bases between.

This clonotype was counted at least ten times. The J gene is TRBJ2-7, the V gene TRBV6-5; D is perhaps TRBD1 or TRBD2 (5 bases each). Germline values: CDR1 MNHEY, CDR2 SVGAGI. CDR3 length: 13 residues. With 6 bases removed from V and 4 bases from J, the gap between germline ends came to 13 bases. The CDR3 protein is CASSRGPEYEQYF. The CDR3 nucleotides read TGTGCCAGCAGCCGGGGACCAGAGTACGAGCAGTACTTC.

This clonotype was recorded at least ten times. The chain has TRBV5-1 and TRBJ1-1; D is possibly TRBD1 (5 bases). The V end was cut by 0 bases, the J end by 4 bases, with 13 bases between. Per germline, CDR1 SGHRS and CDR2 YFSETQ. The CDR3 runs 15 residues. The CDR3 DNA sequence: TGCGCCAGCAGCTTGGAGGGGATCATCAGCACTGAAGCTTTCTTT. It codes for CASSLEGIISTEAFF.

This clonotype was picked up a small number of times. The V gene is TRBV30, the J gene TRBJ1-5; no reliable D call. The CDR3 has 13 residues. V was trimmed by 1 base and J by 2 bases, leaving 6 bases between them. Per germline, CDR1 GTSNPN and CDR2 SVGIG (reference sequence). This CDR3 reads CAWSGQGNQPQHF. Here the CDR3 DNA reads TGTGCCTGGAGTGGACAAGGCAATCAGCCCCAGCATTTT.

This clonotype has a handful of counts. This rearrangement joins TRBV10-3 to TRBJ2-2; no reliable D call. The CDR3 spans 18 residues. Germline V lookup: CDR1 ENHRY, CDR2 SYGVKD. V was shortened by 0 bases and J by 1 base, with 15 bases between the two germline ends. CDR3 bases: TGTGCCATCAGTGAGTCGGTTTTCCTGGGGAAGAACACCGGGGAGCTGTTTTTT. It codes for CAISESVFLGKNTGELFF.

This clonotype was found many times. The chain links TRBV29-1 to TRBJ2-5; 10 bases agree with TRBD2. This CDR3 is 16 amino acids long. V was pared by 7 bases and J by 2 bases, with 13 bases of the junction left unmatched. Germline assignment: CDR1 SQVTM and CDR2 ANQGSEA. CDR3 protein: CSANTGTSVFQETQYF. The CDR3 nucleotides are TGCAGCGCAAATACCGGGACTAGCGTATTTCAAGAGACCCAGTACTTC.

This chain connects TRBV3-1 to TRBJ1-2; 8 bases match TRBD1. Germline lookup yields CDR1 LGHDT and CDR2 YNNKEL (reference sequence). V shed 2 bases, J shed 3 bases, and the junction held 5 bases outside the gene matches. The CDR3 totals 15 residues. The CDR3 region is CASSQWTGNDYGYTF. The CDR3 coding sequence is TGTGCCAGCAGCCAATGGACAGGGAACGACTATGGCTACACCTTC.

This clonotype has at least ten counts. The V gene is TRBV6-5, the J gene TRBJ1-5; D ambiguous. Germline-derived CDR1 and CDR2 are MNHEY and SVGAGI. Trimming removed 11 bases at V and 4 bases at J, with 12 bases between. This CDR3 spans 12 amino acids. CDR3 in DNA: TGTGCCTCCGATGTTGGAAATCAGCCCCAGCATTTT. This sequence encodes CASDVGNQPQHF.

This clonotype has a count of ten or more. This chain joins TRBV6-1 and TRBJ1-5; 9 nucleotides align to TRBD1. Germline CDR1 MNHNS, CDR2 SASEGT. V trimming: 7 bases; J trimming: 2 bases; junction bases outside the gene matches: 12. There are 17 residues in the CDR3. CDR3 coding DNA: TGTGCCAGCACTACAGGGGGCCGCTTTGGGGGCAATCAGCCCCAGCATTTT. Amino acids: CASTTGGRFGGNQPQHF.

This clonotype was seen many times. The chain is built from TRBV5-1 and TRBJ1-3; TRBD1 might be the D (5 bases). Per the germline V gene, CDR1 is SGHRS and CDR2 is YFSETQ. CDR3 length equals 15 residues. V lost 4 bases to trimming and J lost 0 bases, with 11 bases between them. The CDR3 reads CASSTGQSSGNTIYF. The CDR3 DNA is TGCGCCAGCAGCACAGGACAAAGCTCTGGAAACACCATATATTTT.

There are many counts of this clonotype. The chain's CDR3 is CASNSYEQYF. The CDR3 DNA reads TGTGCCAGCAACAGCTACGAGCAGTACTTC. The chain couples TRBV2 to TRBJ2-7; D not resolved. Germline lookup yields CDR1 SNHLY and CDR2 FYNNEI. This CDR3 is 10 amino acids long. The ends were cut back, 7 bases at V and 3 bases at J, with 4 bases in the middle.

A few counts support this clonotype. The chain has TRBV6-1 and TRBJ1-3; no clear D. This CDR3 spans 16 amino acids. Germline values: CDR1 MNHNS, CDR2 SASEGT. V dropped 4 bases and J dropped 2 bases, with 15 bases sitting between them. The CDR3 sequence is CASSAPAFGTGNTIYF. CDR3 sequence (DNA): TGTGCCAGCAGTGCCCCCGCTTTCGGAACTGGAAACACCATATATTTT.